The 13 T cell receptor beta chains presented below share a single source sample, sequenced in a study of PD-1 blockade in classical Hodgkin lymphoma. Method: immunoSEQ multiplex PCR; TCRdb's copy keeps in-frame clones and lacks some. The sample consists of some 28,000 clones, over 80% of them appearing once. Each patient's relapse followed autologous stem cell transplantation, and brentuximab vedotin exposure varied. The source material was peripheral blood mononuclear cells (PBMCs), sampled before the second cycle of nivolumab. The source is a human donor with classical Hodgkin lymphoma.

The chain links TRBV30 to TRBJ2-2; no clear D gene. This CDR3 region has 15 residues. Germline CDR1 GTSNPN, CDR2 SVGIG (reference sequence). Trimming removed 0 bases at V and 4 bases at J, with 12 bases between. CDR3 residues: CAWSVLLRGTGELFF. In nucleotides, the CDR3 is TGTGCCTGGAGTGTACTGCTCAGAGGCACCGGGGAGCTGTTTTTT.

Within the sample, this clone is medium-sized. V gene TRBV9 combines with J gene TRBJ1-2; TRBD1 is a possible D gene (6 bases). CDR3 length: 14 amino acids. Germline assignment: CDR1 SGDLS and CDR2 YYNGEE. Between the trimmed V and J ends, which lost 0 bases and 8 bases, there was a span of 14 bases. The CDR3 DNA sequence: TGTGCCAGCAGCGTAGGACCACAGGGCCCCGGCTACACCTTC. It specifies CASSVGPQGPGYTF.

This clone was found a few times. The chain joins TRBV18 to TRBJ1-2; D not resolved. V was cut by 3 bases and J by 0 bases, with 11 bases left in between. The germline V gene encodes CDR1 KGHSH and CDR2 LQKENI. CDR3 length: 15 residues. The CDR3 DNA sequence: TGTGCCAGCTCACCGAACGGGAATGCTAACTATGGCTACACCTTC. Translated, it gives CASSPNGNANYGYTF.

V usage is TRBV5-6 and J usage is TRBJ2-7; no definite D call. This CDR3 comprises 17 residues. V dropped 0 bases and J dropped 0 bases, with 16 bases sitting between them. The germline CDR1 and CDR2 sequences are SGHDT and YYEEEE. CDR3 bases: TGTGCCAGCAGCTTGGCCGTCGACATCTTATACTCCTACGAGCAGTACTTC. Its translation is CASSLAVDILYSYEQYF.

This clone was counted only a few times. The CDR3 loop reads CASSAFRLPGTDTQYF. In nucleotides, the CDR3 is TGTGCCAGCAGCGCGTTCAGGCTGCCTGGCACAGATACGCAGTATTTT. The chain combines TRBV2 with TRBJ2-3; no definite D call. This CDR3 region has 16 residues. Germline V lookup: CDR1 SNHLY, CDR2 FYNNEI. The V end was cut by 6 bases, the J end by 1 base, with 17 bases between. Together with reference TRBV2 and TRBJ2-3, the CDR3 gives the full variable domain: EPEVTQTPSHQVTQMGQEVILRCVPISNHLYFYWYRQILGQKVEFLVSFYNNEISEKSEIFDDQFSVERPDGSNFTLKIRSTKLEDSAMYFCASSAFRLPGTDTQYFGPGTRLTVL.

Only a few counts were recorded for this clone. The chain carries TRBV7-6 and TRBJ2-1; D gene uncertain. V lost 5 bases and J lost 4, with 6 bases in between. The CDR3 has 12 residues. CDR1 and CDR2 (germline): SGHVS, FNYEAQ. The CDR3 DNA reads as TGTGCCAGCAGCGGTGATTACAATGAGCAGTTCTTC. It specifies CASSGDYNEQFF.

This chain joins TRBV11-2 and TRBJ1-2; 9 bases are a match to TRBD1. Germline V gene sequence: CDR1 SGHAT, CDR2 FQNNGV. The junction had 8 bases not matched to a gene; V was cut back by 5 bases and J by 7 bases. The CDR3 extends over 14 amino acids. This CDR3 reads CASSPLGTGSGYTF. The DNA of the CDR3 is TGTGCCAGCAGCCCGCTAGGGACAGGGAGTGGCTACACCTTC.

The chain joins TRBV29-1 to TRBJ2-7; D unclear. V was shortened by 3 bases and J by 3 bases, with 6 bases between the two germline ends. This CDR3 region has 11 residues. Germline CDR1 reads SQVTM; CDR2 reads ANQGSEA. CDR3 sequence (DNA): TGCAGCGTTGAGCGCAGCTACGAGCAGTACTTC. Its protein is CSVERSYEQYF.

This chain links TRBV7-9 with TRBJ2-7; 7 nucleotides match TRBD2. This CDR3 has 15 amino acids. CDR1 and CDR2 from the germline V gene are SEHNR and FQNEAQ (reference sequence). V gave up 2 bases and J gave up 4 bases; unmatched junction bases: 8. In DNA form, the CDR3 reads TGTGCCAGCAGCTTAAAAGGCGGGAGCAGTTACGAGCAGTACTTC. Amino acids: CASSLKGGSSYEQYF.

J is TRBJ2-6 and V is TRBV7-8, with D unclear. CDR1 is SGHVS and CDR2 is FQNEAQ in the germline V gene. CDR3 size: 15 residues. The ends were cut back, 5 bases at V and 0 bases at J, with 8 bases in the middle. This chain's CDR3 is CASSLTGSGANVLTF. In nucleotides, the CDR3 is TGTGCCAGCAGCCTAACGGGCTCTGGGGCCAACGTCCTGACTTTC. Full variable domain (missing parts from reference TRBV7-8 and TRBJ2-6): GAGVSQSPRYKVAKRGQDVALRCDPISGHVSLFWYQQALGQGPEFLTYFQNEAQLDKSGLPSDRFFAERPEGSVSTLKIQRTQQEDSAVYLCASSLTGSGANVLTFGAGSRLTVL.

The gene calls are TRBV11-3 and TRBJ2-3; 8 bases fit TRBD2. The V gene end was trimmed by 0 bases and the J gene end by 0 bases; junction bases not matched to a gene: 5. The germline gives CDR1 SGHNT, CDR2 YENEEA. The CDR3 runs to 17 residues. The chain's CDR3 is CASSLDSTSGSTDTQYF. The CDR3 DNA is TGTGCCAGCAGCTTAGATTCTACTAGCGGTAGCACAGATACGCAGTATTTT.

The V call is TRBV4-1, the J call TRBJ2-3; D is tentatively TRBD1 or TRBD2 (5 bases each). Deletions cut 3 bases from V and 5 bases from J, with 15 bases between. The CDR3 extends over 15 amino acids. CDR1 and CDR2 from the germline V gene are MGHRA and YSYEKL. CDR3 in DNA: TGCGCCAGCAGCCAGGCTCCGGGGCGCGGAGATACGCAGTATTTT. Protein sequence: CASSQAPGRGDTQYF.

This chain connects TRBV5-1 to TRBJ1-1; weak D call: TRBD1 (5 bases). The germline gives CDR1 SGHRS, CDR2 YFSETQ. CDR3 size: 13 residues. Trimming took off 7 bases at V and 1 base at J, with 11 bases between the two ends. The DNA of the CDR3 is TGCGCCAGCGTCCAGGGACCGAACACTGAAGCTTTCTTT. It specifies CASVQGPNTEAFF.